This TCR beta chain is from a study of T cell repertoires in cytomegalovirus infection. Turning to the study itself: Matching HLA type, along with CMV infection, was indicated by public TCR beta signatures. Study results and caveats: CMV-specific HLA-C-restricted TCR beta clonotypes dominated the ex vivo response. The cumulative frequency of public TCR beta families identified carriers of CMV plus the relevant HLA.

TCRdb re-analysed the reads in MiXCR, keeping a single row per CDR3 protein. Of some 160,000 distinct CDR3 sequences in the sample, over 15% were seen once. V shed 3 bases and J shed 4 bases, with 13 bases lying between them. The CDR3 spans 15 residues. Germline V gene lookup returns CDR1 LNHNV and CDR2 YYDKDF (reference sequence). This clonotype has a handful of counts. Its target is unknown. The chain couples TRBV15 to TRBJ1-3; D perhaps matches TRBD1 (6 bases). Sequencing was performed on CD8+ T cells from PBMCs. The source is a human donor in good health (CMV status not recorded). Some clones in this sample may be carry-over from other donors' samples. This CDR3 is CATSSSGGRGNTIYF. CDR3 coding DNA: TGTGCCACCAGCAGCTCCGGGGGGCGCGGAAACACCATATATTTT.